The source of this T cell receptor (beta chain) is a study of CD8 T cells in Susac syndrome. Random hexamers were used to reverse transcribe an amount of roughly 0.45 to 1 ug RNA. One entry per CDR3 protein, called by TCRdb with MiXCR from the immunoSEQ multiplex PCR reads. The data show about 130,000 distinct CDR3 sequences, under 95% seen once. Germline loops: CDR1 SGHRS, CDR2 YFSETQ. V was shortened by 0 bases and J by 0 bases, with 8 bases between the two germline ends. The CDR3 extends over 15 amino acids. The source material was CD8+ T cells from PBMCs. The receptor comes from a human donor with multiple sclerosis. The chain combines TRBV5-1 with TRBJ2-3; the D gene is possibly TRBD2 (6 bases). This chain's CDR3 is CASSLAGTSTDTQYF. CDR3 coding DNA: TGCGCCAGCAGCTTGGCGGGGACTAGCACAGATACGCAGTATTTT.